One sample yielded the 32 T cell receptor beta chains listed below, sequenced in a study of blood T cell repertoires in COVID-19. TCRdb's copy holds only in-frame clones and misses some; the assay was immunoSEQ multiplex PCR. The sample yields about 87,000 clones, around 90% seen once. The specimen was peripheral blood. These receptors were collected from a man aged 35 to 55 with acute or convalescent COVID-19.

There are a few counts of this clone. The J gene is TRBJ1-4, the V gene TRBV5-1; D remains ambiguous. The V and J ends lost 1 base and 8 bases respectively, with 15 bases between them. The CDR3 spans 15 residues. CDR1 and CDR2 (germline): SGHRS, YFSETQ. The CDR3 nucleotides read TGCGCCAGCAGCTTGAAAAGGGAGGTAGGGGAAAAACTGTTTTTT. It specifies CASSLKREVGEKLFF.

V and J are TRBV19 and TRBJ1-3, with TRBD1 matching 9 bases. The germline V gene encodes CDR1 LNHDA and CDR2 SQIVND (reference sequence). With V trimmed by 6 bases and J by 11 bases, 14 bases remained unmatched. CDR3 length: 15 amino acids. CDR3 residues: CASRPAPGQGSAIYF. The CDR3 DNA reads TGTGCCAGTAGGCCGGCCCCGGGACAGGGCTCGGCCATATATTTT. The full variable domain, completed using reference TRBV19 and TRBJ1-3, is DGGITQSPKYLFRKEGQNVTLSCEQNLNHDAMYWYRQDPGQGLRLIYYSQIVNDFQKGDIAEGYSVSREKKESFPLTVTSAQKNPTAFYLCASRPAPGQGSAIYFGEGSWLTVV.

V usage is TRBV15 and J usage is TRBJ2-3; D not certain. Germline assignment: CDR1 LNHNV and CDR2 YYDKDF (reference sequence). This CDR3 region has 12 residues. V was shortened by 9 bases and J by 5 bases, with 12 bases between the two germline ends. The CDR3 DNA follows: TGTGCCACGTCCCCAAACAGAGATACGCAGTATTTT. Translating gives CATSPNRDTQYF.

This chain joins TRBV5-6 and TRBJ2-1; possible D gene TRBD1, 5 bases. V gave up 0 bases and J gave up 9 bases, with 13 bases separating them. CDR1 is SGHDT, CDR2 YYEEEE, per germline. CDR3 length: 14 amino acids. The chain's CDR3 is CASSLEQGSGEQFF. The DNA of the CDR3 is TGTGCCAGCAGCTTGGAGCAGGGATCTGGTGAGCAGTTCTTC.

The chain links TRBV19 to TRBJ2-3, with TRBD2 matching 13 bases. The ends lost 4 bases at V and 7 bases at J; junction bases unmatched: 11. The CDR3 is made up of 17 amino acids. The germline gives CDR1 LNHDA, CDR2 SQIVND (reference sequence). The chain's CDR3 is CASSTLGLAGALHTQYF. In DNA form, the CDR3 reads TGTGCCAGTAGTACCCTAGGACTAGCGGGAGCTTTGCATACGCAGTATTTT.

This rearrangement joins TRBV2 to TRBJ1-1; D not resolved. This CDR3 has 15 residues. Between the trimmed V and J ends, which lost 5 bases and 1 base, there was a span of 14 bases. Germline V gene sequence: CDR1 SNHLY, CDR2 FYNNEI. The CDR3 here is CASSLTLVPNTEAFF. The CDR3 DNA reads as TGTGCCAGCAGTCTCACATTGGTACCGAACACTGAAGCTTTCTTT.

This chain uses TRBV10-3 with TRBJ1-3, with D perhaps matching TRBD1 (5 bases). This CDR3 comprises 14 residues. Trimming removed 2 bases at V and 2 bases at J, with 7 bases between. CDR1 and CDR2 (germline): ENHRY, SYGVKD. The CDR3 protein is CAISEAGTGNTIYF. DNA for the CDR3: TGTGCCATCAGTGAGGCAGGGACTGGAAACACCATATATTTT.

This chain links TRBV5-1 with TRBJ2-1; 8 bases are a match to TRBD2. This CDR3 comprises 18 residues. J lost 6 bases, V lost 0 bases, and 14 bases had no gene match. Germline assignment: CDR1 SGHRS and CDR2 YFSETQ. The CDR3 bases are TGCGCCAGCAGCTTGGACAGGTCTCCCGGGACTAGTGGCAATGAGCAGTTCTTC. Translation gives CASSLDRSPGTSGNEQFF.

The rearrangement links TRBV15 to TRBJ1-1, with D perhaps matching TRBD1 (6 bases). The V end lost 2 bases, the J end lost 1 base, and 11 bases lay between the germline ends. This CDR3 spans 15 amino acids. CDR1 is LNHNV and CDR2 is YYDKDF in the germline V gene (reference sequence). CDR3 protein: CATSRPKGENTEAFF. In DNA, the CDR3 is TGTGCCACCAGCAGACCAAAGGGGGAGAACACTGAAGCTTTCTTT.

The rearrangement joins TRBV5-6 to TRBJ1-2; maybe TRBD1 (5 bases). This CDR3 is 14 amino acids long. Trimming shortened V by 6 bases and J by 2 bases, and 14 bases separated the two germline ends. CDR1 is SGHDT, CDR2 YYEEEE, per germline. CDR3 bases: TGTGCCAGCACCTCGGAGGGGCCAAACTATGGCTACACCTTC. Translated, it gives CASTSEGPNYGYTF.

A single count supports this clone. The CDR3 reads CASSPQGAGQPQHF. The CDR3 DNA is TGTGCCAGCAGCCCACAGGGGGCAGGTCAGCCCCAGCATTTT. This chain uses TRBV6-5 with TRBJ1-5; 9 bases agree with TRBD1. This CDR3 has 14 amino acids. The junction had 6 bases not matched to a gene; V was cut back by 6 bases and J by 6 bases. Germline V gene data show CDR1 as MNHEY and CDR2 as SVGAGI.

The chain combines TRBV2 with TRBJ2-7; weak D call: TRBD2 (6 bases). CDR1 and CDR2 (germline): SNHLY, FYNNEI. The CDR3 consists of 15 residues. V lost 3 bases, J lost 2 bases, and 14 bases lay in between. The CDR3 here is CASSDRRGSTYEQYF. The CDR3 DNA reads TGTGCCAGCAGTGATCGGAGGGGCTCCACCTACGAGCAGTACTTC. The complete variable domain, with remaining parts taken from reference TRBV2 and TRBJ2-7, reads EPEVTQTPSHQVTQMGQEVILRCVPISNHLYFYWYRQILGQKVEFLVSFYNNEISEKSEIFDDQFSVERPDGSNFTLKIRSTKLEDSAMYFCASSDRRGSTYEQYFGPGTRLTVT.

To note about this clone: This sample also contains other DNA sequences that code for the same CDR3. The rearrangement uses TRBV7-2 and TRBJ1-1; 7 bases are shared with TRBD1. Trimming removed 1 base from V and 1 base from J; junction bases left unmatched: 0. Germline CDR1 is SGHTA and CDR2 is FQGNSA. This CDR3 comprises 14 residues. CDR3 loop: CASSLGQGNTEAFF. The CDR3 DNA reads TGTGCCAGCAGCTTAGGACAGGGGAACACTGAAGCTTTCTTT.

The genes are TRBV5-5 and TRBJ2-1; D not resolved. The germline gives CDR1 SGHKS, CDR2 YYEKEE (reference sequence). This CDR3 comprises 13 residues. V lost 4 bases, J lost 10 bases, and 15 bases lay in between. The CDR3 is CASSTHRAPEQFF. CDR3 bases: TGTGCCAGCAGCACTCACCGAGCCCCGGAGCAGTTCTTC.

The chain has TRBV4-1 and TRBJ1-2; 9 nucleotides align to TRBD1. This CDR3 is built from 15 residues. V shed 0 bases, J shed 7 bases, and the junction held 6 bases outside the gene matches. The germline V gene has CDR1 MGHRA and CDR2 YSYEKL. The CDR3 nucleotides are TGCGCCAGCAGCCAAGACGCACAGGGGGCGTCTGGCTACACCTTC. It specifies CASSQDAQGASGYTF.

The chain employs TRBV5-8 and TRBJ1-5, with TRBD1 as a possible D gene (5 bases). The CDR3 is made up of 14 amino acids. The V end was cut by 3 bases, the J end by 3 bases, with 10 bases between. The germline CDR1 and CDR2 sequences are SGHTS and YDEGEE. In nucleotides, the CDR3 is TGTGCCAGCAGCTCAGGGATGGCCAATCAGCCCCAGCATTTT. Amino acid sequence: CASSSGMANQPQHF. The variable domain in full, with the rest retrieved from reference TRBV5-8 and TRBJ1-5, is EAGVTQSPTHLIKTRGQQATLRCSPISGHTSVYWYQQALGLGLQFLLWYDEGEERNRGNFPPRFSGRQFPNYSSELNVNALELEDSALYLCASSSGMANQPQHFGDGTRLSIL.

CDR3 protein: CAWRNPTGGQTEAFF. The CDR3 nucleotides read TGTGCCTGGAGGAACCCCACAGGGGGCCAGACTGAAGCTTTCTTT. The chain joins TRBV30 to TRBJ1-1; 9 nucleotides agree with TRBD1. The CDR3 spans 15 residues. Germline V CDR1 and CDR2: GTSNPN, SVGIG (reference sequence). The trim removed 3 bases at V and 5 bases at J, leaving 10 bases unmatched.

The gene calls are TRBV3-1 (or the pseudogene TRBV3-2) and TRBJ1-1; D remains ambiguous. V was clipped by 1 base and J by 3 bases, with 9 bases between them. CDR1 and CDR2 (germline): LGHDT, YNNKEL (reference sequence). The CDR3 is made up of 14 amino acids. CDR3 sequence (DNA): TGTGCCAGCAGCCAAGTTACCGCAGACACTGAAGCTTTCTTT. This encodes CASSQVTADTEAFF.

V usage is TRBV15 and J usage is TRBJ2-3; D is unresolved. This CDR3 spans 14 amino acids. Trimming took off 0 bases at V and 6 bases at J, with 10 bases between the two ends. CDR1 and CDR2 from the germline V gene are LNHNV and YYDKDF (reference sequence). The CDR3 DNA follows: TGTGCCACCAGCAGAGACCCCTTTGTGGATACGCAGTATTTT. Its translation: CATSRDPFVDTQYF.

The V and J genes are TRBV5-4 and TRBJ1-6; D gene ambiguous. Germline values: CDR1 SGHNT, CDR2 YYREEE (reference sequence). The CDR3 runs to 14 residues. Trimming cost V 4 bases and J 10 bases, with 15 bases left between them. The CDR3 DNA reads as TGTGCCAGCAGCCTCGGCGGGGAAGGGTCACCCCTCCACTTT. Its protein is CASSLGGEGSPLHF.

This chain uses TRBV2 with TRBJ2-2; the match to TRBD2 covers 7 bases. This CDR3 has 15 amino acids. In germline, CDR1 is SNHLY, CDR2 FYNNEI. J lost 5 bases, V lost 6 bases, and 9 bases had no gene match. CDR3 residues: CASRRRLAITGELFF. In nucleotides, the CDR3 is TGTGCCAGCAGACGTCGACTAGCCATAACCGGGGAGCTGTTTTTT.

The chain uses TRBV11-2 and TRBJ1-5; D is perhaps TRBD1 (5 bases). The germline CDR1 and CDR2 sequences are SGHAT and FQNNGV. The CDR3 is 15 amino acids. V lost 0 bases and J 1 base, leaving 7 bases between the germline ends. The CDR3 DNA reads TGTGCCAGCAGCTTAGAGTGGGGCAGCAATCAGCCCCAGCATTTT. Translated, it gives CASSLEWGSNQPQHF.

The chain carries TRBV7-2 and TRBJ1-3; 7 bases are shared with TRBD1. This CDR3 is 16 amino acids long. Germline CDR1 SGHTA, CDR2 FQGNSA. V shed 5 bases and J 3 bases; nucleotides not matched to a gene: 10. Here the CDR3 DNA reads TGTGCCAGCAGCGACAGGACAGGAGTGGGTGGAAACACCATATATTTT. Translating it yields CASSDRTGVGGNTIYF.

The genes are TRBV5-1 and TRBJ1-1; D uncertain. With 6 bases removed from V and 9 bases from J, the gap between germline ends came to 12 bases. There are 11 residues in the CDR3. The germline V gene has CDR1 SGHRS and CDR2 YFSETQ. The CDR3 loop is CASKSGTQAFF. CDR3 DNA: TGCGCCAGCAAAAGTGGCACCCAAGCTTTCTTT.

This chain joins TRBV4-3 and TRBJ1-2; the D gene is possibly TRBD1 (5 bases). Germline CDR1 and CDR2: LGHNA and YSLEER. With 0 bases removed from V and 2 bases from J, the gap between germline ends came to 10 bases. The CDR3 is made up of 15 amino acids. CDR3 amino acids: CASSQDNGGNYGYTF. CDR3 bases: TGCGCCAGCAGCCAAGATAATGGGGGGAACTATGGCTACACCTTC.

The chain carries TRBV6-6 and TRBJ1-2; 8 bases agree with TRBD1. CDR3 length equals 15 residues. Trimming took 0 bases from V and 2 from J; bases not matched to a gene: 2. From germline, CDR1 is MNHNY and CDR2 SVGAGI (reference sequence). The CDR3 bases are TGTGCCAGCAGTTACTCTCAGGGGGCGAACTATGGCTACACCTTC. Protein product: CASSYSQGANYGYTF.

The rearrangement links TRBV4-1 to TRBJ2-2; 9 positions agree with TRBD1. There are 17 residues in the CDR3. V gave up 5 bases and J gave up 5 bases; unmatched junction bases: 12. Germline assignment: CDR1 MGHRA and CDR2 YSYEKL. In DNA form, the CDR3 reads TGCGCCAGCAGCTTATTCTTGGGACAGGGAGGGACCGGGGAGCTGTTTTTT. It encodes CASSLFLGQGGTGELFF.

This chain connects TRBV12-5 to TRBJ1-3; 7 positions match TRBD1. The V segment lost 1 base and the J segment 3 bases; nucleotides outside the gene matches: 6. CDR1 and CDR2 from the germline V gene are LGHNT and FRNRAP. CDR3 length: 16 amino acids. In DNA form, the CDR3 reads TGTGCTAGTGGTTTGGACCAGGGGGAGATTGGAAACACCATATATTTT. It yields the protein CASGLDQGEIGNTIYF. The whole variable domain, remainder taken from reference TRBV12-5 and TRBJ1-3, is DARVTQTPRHKVTEMGQEVTMRCQPILGHNTVFWYRQTMMQGLELLAYFRNRAPLDDSGMPKDRFSAEMPDATLATLKIQPSEPRDSAVYFCASGLDQGEIGNTIYFGEGSWLTVV.

This clone was detected once. In DNA form, the CDR3 reads TGCAGCGTTGAATCCGGACTAGCGGGAGAGCACAATGAGCAGTTCTTC. This codes for CSVESGLAGEHNEQFF. The rearrangement joins TRBV29-1 to TRBJ2-1; 13 bases map to TRBD2. The CDR3 extends over 16 amino acids. Germline lookup yields CDR1 SQVTM and CDR2 ANQGSEA. V shed 2 bases and J 5 bases; nucleotides not matched to a gene: 6.

The rearrangement links TRBV6-1 to TRBJ2-3, with D possibly being TRBD1 (5 bases). The CDR3 loop spans 15 amino acids. V was clipped by 2 bases and J by 6 bases, with 15 bases between them. Looked up from germline, CDR1 is MNHNS and CDR2 is SASEGT. The CDR3 sequence: CASSEQDRSFDTQYF. The CDR3 DNA reads TGTGCCAGCAGTGAACAAGACAGATCCTTCGATACGCAGTATTTT.

The CDR3 here is CASSLLGQGDNGYTF. The CDR3 DNA reads TGTGCCAGCAGCTTGTTAGGACAGGGCGATAATGGCTACACCTTC. The chain joins TRBV5-6 to TRBJ1-2, with 8 bases aligning to TRBD1. The CDR3 is 15 amino acids. Germline-derived CDR1 and CDR2 are SGHDT and YYEEEE. Trimming removed 1 base from V and 6 bases from J; junction bases left unmatched: 8. Variable domain in full (rest from reference TRBV5-6 and TRBJ1-2): DAGVTQSPTHLIKTRGQQVTLRCSPKSGHDTVSWYQQALGQGPQFIFQYYEEEERQRGNFPDRFSGHQFPNYSSELNVNALLLGDSALYLCASSLLGQGDNGYTFGSGTRLTVV.

A remark on this clone: A clone one base away is much larger, so this may be a read error. The chain joins TRBV4-3 to TRBJ1-1, with unresolved D. V lost 1 base and J lost 1, with 4 bases in between. Germline V gene sequence: CDR1 LGHNA, CDR2 YSLEER. The CDR3 runs to 13 residues. CDR3 in amino acids: CASSQGENTEAFF. The CDR3 region has the DNA TGCGCCAGCAGCCAAGGAGAGAACACTGAAGCTTTCTTT.